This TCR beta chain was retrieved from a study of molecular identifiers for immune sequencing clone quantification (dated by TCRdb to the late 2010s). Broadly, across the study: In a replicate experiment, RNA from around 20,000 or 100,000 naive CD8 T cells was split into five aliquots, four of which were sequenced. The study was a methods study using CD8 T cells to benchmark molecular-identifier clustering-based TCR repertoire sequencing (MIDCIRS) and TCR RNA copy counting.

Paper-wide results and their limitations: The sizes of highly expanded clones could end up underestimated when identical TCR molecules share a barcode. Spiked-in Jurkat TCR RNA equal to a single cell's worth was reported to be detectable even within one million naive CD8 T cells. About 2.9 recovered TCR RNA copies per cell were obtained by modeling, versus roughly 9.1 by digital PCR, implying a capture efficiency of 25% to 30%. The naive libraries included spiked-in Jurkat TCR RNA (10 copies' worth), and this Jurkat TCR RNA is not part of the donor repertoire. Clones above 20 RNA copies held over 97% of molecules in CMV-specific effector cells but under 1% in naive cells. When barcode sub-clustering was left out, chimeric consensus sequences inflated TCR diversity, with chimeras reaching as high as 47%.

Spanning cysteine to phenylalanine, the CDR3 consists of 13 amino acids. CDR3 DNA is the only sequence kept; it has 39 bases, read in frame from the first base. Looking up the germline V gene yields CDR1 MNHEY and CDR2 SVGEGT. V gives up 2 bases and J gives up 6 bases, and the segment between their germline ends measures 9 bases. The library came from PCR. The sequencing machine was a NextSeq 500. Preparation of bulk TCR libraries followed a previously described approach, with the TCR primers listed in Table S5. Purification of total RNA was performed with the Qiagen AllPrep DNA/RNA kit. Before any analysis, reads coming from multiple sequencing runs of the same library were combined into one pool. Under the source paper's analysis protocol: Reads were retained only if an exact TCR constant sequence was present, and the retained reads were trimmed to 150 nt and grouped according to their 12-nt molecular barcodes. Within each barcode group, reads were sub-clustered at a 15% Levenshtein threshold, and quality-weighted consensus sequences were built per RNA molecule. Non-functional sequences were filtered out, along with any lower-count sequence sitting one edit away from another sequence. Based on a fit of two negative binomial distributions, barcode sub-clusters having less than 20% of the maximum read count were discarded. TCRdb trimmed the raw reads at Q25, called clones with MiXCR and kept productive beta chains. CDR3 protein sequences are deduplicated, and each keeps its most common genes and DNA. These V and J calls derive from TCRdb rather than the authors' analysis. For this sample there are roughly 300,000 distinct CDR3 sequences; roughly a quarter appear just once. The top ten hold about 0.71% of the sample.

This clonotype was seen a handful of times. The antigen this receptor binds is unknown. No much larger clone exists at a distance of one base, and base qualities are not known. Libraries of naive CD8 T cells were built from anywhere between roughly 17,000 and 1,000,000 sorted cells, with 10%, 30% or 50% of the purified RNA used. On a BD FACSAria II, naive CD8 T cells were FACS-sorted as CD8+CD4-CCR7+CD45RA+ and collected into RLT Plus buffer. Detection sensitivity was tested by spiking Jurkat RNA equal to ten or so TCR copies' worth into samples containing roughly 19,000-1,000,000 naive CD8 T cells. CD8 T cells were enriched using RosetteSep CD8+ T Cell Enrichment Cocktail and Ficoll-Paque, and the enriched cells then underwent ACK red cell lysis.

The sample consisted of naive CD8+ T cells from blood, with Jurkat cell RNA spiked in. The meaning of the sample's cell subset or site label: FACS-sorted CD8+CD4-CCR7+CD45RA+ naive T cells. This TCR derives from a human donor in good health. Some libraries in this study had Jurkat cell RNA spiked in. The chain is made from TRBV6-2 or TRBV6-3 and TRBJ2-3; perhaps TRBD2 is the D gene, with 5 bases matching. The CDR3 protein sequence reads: CASSYAPGDTQYF. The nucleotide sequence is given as TGTGCCAGCAGTTACGCTCCGGGGGATACGCAGTATTTT.